The clone carrying this T cell receptor (beta chain) has only a few counts. To make TCR beta libraries, researchers used iRepertoire HTBI primers and Arm-PCR of CDR3 regions. TCRdb itself ran the multiplex PCR reads through MiXCR, one entry per CDR3 protein. The sample lists hundreds of thousands of distinct CDR3 sequences, under 20% occurring once. The sample originates from a study of regulatory T cells in long-lasting Graves disease. The time point denotes: newly diagnosed GD, antithyroid drugs for less than 3 months. Preparation of the TCR library used RNA extracted from PBMCs. The peripheral blood volume drawn was 7.5 to 9.5 milliliters, and it was collected into EDTA tubes. Germline V CDR1 and CDR2: WNHNN, SYGVQD (reference sequence). The CDR3 length is 14 residues. Trimming pared 2 bases from V and 7 bases from J, leaving 12 bases between. The sample was also linked to a second study, of T cells in Graves' hyperthyroidism and ophthalmopathy.

The sequencing used peripheral blood mononuclear cells (PBMCs), collected at new diagnosis, from a patient treated with antithyroid drugs. The clonotype originates from a woman between 25 and 40 years old with Graves disease. This chain uses TRBV10-1 with TRBJ1-5; D gene unclear. CDR3 residues: CASSESREGQPQHF. CDR3 bases: TGCGCCAGCAGTGAGAGCCGGGAGGGCCAGCCCCAGCATTTT.